This T cell receptor (beta chain) was obtained from a study of T cell responses to AZD1222 COVID-19 vaccine. Second doses at about 4 or about 12 weeks were pooled. Study-level points and caveats: Receipt of two AZD1222 doses was followed by a rise in Spike-specific TCR breadth and depth. Repertoires were sampled only after the peak T cell response. Clonal diversity may have been underestimated, and the donors were mostly white British, with more females than males.

The protocol was immunoSEQ multiplex PCR, while the TCRdb copy is restricted to in-frame clones and leaves out a portion. The sample shows about 120,000 clones, roughly 89% of them seen only once. About this clone: Its antigen is still unknown.

Looked up from germline, CDR1 is MNHEY and CDR2 is SMNVEV (reference sequence). After removal of 3 bases from V and 0 bases from J, the junction contained 5 bases not matched to a gene. The CDR3 loop spans 17 amino acids. The source of this sequence is an adult who received the AZD1222 COVID-19 vaccine. The gene calls are TRBV27 and TRBJ2-6, with 7 bases aligning to TRBD1. Sequencing was performed on peripheral blood, taken 28 days after the second AZD1222 dose. CDR3 sequence reads: CASSLTGIVSGANVLTF. As DNA, the CDR3 is TGTGCCAGCAGTTTGACAGGGATAGTCTCTGGGGCCAACGTCCTGACTTTC.